This TCR beta chain emerged from a study of shared clonotypes between healthy human individuals. V lost 3 bases and J lost 0, with 8 bases in between. Germline V gene lookup returns CDR1 SGHTA and CDR2 FQGNSA. The CDR3 extends over 15 amino acids. The assay used deep level. The assay was immunoSEQ multiplex PCR, and TCRdb's table has in-frame clones only and misses some. The sample lists approximately 2,000,000 clones; around 90% were seen once. Study observations and caveats: When naive CD4 clonotypes were compared across a few donors, 4% to 6.5% were shared. On the whole, naive subsets had larger estimated richness than memory subsets had.

As for this clone: Its antigen remains unidentified.

The rearrangement joins TRBV7-2 to TRBJ2-2, with D unclear. The clonotype originates from a man aged 18 to 29 in good health. Some clones in this sample may be carry-over from other donors' samples. The sample consisted of naive CD4+ T cells from PBMCs. Noted subset: CD45RA+ positively selected. DNA for the CDR3: TGTGCCAGCAGCTTTTCAGGTCCGAACACCGGGGAGCTGTTTTTT. Its protein product is CASSFSGPNTGELFF.